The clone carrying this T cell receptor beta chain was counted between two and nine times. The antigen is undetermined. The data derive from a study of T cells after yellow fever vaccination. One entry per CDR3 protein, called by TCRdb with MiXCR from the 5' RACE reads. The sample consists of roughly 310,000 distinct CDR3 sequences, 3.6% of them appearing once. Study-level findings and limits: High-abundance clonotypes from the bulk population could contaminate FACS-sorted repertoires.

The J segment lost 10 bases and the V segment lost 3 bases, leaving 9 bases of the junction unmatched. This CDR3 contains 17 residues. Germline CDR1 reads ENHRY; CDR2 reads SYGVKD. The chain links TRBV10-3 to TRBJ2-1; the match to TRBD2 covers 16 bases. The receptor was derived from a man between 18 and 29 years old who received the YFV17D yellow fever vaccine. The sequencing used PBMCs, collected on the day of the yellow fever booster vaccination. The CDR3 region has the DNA TGTGCCATCAGTGATCCCGGGACTAGCGGGGGGGCCAGGGAGCAGTTCTTC. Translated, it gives CAISDPGTSGGAREQFF.